This paragraph reports one T cell receptor (beta chain). This entry belongs to a study of T cell changes during pregnancy in multiple sclerosis. J was trimmed by 6 bases and V by 4 bases; bases with no gene match: 4. Germline CDR1 and CDR2: LNHDA and SQIVND (reference sequence). The length of the CDR3 is 13 residues. The assay was immunoSEQ multiplex PCR, and TCRdb's table has in-frame clones only and misses some. The sample holds 90,000 or so clones, more than 85% seen once. This specimen was peripheral blood, taken in the first trimester of pregnancy. The receptor comes from a female donor with multiple sclerosis, enrolled in a pregnancy study. The rearrangement joins TRBV19 to TRBJ2-3, with TRBD1 matching over 7 bases. Here the CDR3 DNA reads TGTGCCAGTAGTAGTATCAGGGGGGATACGCAGTATTTT. It is translated as CASSSIRGDTQYF.